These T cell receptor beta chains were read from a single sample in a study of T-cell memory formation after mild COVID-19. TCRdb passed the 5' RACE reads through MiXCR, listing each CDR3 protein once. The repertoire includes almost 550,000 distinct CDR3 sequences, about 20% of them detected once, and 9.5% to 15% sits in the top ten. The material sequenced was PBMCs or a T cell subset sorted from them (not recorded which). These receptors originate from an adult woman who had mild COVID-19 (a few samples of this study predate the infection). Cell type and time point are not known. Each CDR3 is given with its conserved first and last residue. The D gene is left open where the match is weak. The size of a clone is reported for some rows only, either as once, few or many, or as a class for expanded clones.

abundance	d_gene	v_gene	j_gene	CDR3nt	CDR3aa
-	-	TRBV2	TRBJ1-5	TGTGCCAGCAACCCGGGCAGCCCTGGGCAGCCCCAGCATTTT	CASNPGSPGQPQHF
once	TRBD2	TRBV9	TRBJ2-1	TGTGCCAGCAGCGTTACGGGGGGGTACGGTTACGATGAGCAGTTCTTC	CASSVTGGYGYDEQFF
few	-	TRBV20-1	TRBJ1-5	TGCAGTGCCAAGACCGGGTTAGATAGCAATCAGCCCCAGCATTTT	CSAKTGLDSNQPQHF
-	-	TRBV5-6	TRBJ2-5	TGTGCCAGCAGCTTGGTAGAGGGACAAAGGACCCAGTACTTC	CASSLVEGQRTQYF
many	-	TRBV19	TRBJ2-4	TGTGCCAGTAGTACACGCACGGGACAATCTGACTTC	CASSTRTGQSDF
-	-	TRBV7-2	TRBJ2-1	TGTGCCAGCAGCGGACGGTCCGTCAATGAGCAGTTCTTC	CASSGRSVNEQFF
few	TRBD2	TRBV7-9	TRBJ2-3	TGTGCCAGCAGCTCGATACTAGCGGGAGGCCACACAGATACGCAGTATTTT	CASSSILAGGHTDTQYF
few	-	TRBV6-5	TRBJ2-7	TGTGCCACCGGACAGTCCTACGAGCAGTACTTC	CATGQSYEQYF
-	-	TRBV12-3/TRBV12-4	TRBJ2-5	TGTGCCAGCAGTTCTTCAGGGATTGGATTTGAGACCCAGTACTTC	CASSSSGIGFETQYF
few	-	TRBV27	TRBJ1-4	TGTGCCAGCAGTTTAAGGTGGACCTCGGGACGGATTAATGAAAAACTGTTTTTT	CASSLRWTSGRINEKLFF
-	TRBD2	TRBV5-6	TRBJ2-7	TGTGCCAGCAGCGGCGGGACTAGCGGGAAAGGAAGGTACGAGCAGTACTTC	CASSGGTSGKGRYEQYF
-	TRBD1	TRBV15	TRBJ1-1	TGTGCCACCAGCAACCGGGACAGGGGTCTCACTGAAGCTTTCTTT	CATSNRDRGLTEAFF
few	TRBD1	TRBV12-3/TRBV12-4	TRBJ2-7	TGTGCCAGCAGTACCGACAGGGGCTACGAGCAGTACTTC	CASSTDRGYEQYF
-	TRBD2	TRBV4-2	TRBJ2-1	TGTGCCAGCAGCCAAGATATCCGGGGGGGCCCCTACAATGAGCAGTTCTTC	CASSQDIRGGPYNEQFF
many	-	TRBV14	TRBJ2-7	TGTGCCAGCAGCCTAACTACGGAGCAGTACTTC	CASSLTTEQYF
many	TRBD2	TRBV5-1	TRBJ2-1	TGTGCCAGCCGGACTAGCTCCTACAATGAGCAGTTCTTC	CASRTSSYNEQFF
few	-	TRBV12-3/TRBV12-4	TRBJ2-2	TGTGCCAGCAGTAATAGGGGTGCCGGGGAGCTGTTTTTT	CASSNRGAGELFF
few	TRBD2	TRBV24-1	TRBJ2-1	TGTGCCACCAGTGATTCCGGACTAGCGGGAGGGAATCCGAATGAGCAGTTCTTC	CATSDSGLAGGNPNEQFF
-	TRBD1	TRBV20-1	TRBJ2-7	TGCAGTGCTAGAGCTTCGGACAGGGACGCCTACGAGCAGTACTTC	CSARASDRDAYEQYF
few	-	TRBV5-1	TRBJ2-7	TGCGCCAGCAGCTTGGCGTCGAACGAGCAGTACTTC	CASSLASNEQYF
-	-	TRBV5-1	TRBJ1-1	TGCGCCAGCAGCTTTGGACAGAACATGAACACTGAAGCTTTCTTT	CASSFGQNMNTEAFF
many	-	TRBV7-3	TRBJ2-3	TGTGCCAGCAGCCCCGGAGGGGGGCATTCGACAGATACGCAGTATTTT	CASSPGGGHSTDTQYF
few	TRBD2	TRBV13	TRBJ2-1	TGTGCCAGCAGCTTAGGGATACTAGCGTCGTACAATGAGCAGTTCTTC	CASSLGILASYNEQFF
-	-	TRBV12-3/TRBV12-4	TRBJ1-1	TGTGCCAGCAGTATGAACACTGAAGCTTTCTTT	CASSMNTEAFF
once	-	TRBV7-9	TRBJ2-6	TGTGCCAGCAGCTTAGGTGGTTACGGGGCCAACGTCCTGACTTTC	CASSLGGYGANVLTF
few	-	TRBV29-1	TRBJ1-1	TGCAGCGTTTTAACAGGGTTGAACACTGAAGCTTTCTTT	CSVLTGLNTEAFF
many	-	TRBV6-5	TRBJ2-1	TGTGCCAGCAGCCCCGGACCGCGGTCCTACAATGAGCAGTTCTTC	CASSPGPRSYNEQFF
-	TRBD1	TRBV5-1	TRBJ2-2	TGCGCCAGCAGTCCCGGGACAGGGGGTTTTAACACCGGGGAGCTGTTTTTT	CASSPGTGGFNTGELFF
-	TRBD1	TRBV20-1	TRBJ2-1	TGCAGTGGTAGGGGGGACAGGGGTTACAATGAGCAGTTCTTC	CSGRGDRGYNEQFF
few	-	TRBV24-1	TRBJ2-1	TGTGCCACCAGTGCCGGGAGTTTGGGCTACAATGAGCAGTTCTTC	CATSAGSLGYNEQFF
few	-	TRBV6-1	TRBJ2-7	TGTGCCAGCAGTGAATCGAGGGACATCTTCCTCTCCTACGAGCAGTACTTC	CASSESRDIFLSYEQYF
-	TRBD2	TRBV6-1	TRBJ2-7	TGTGCCAGCAGTGAGCCTCAAAGCGGGAGATGGGGGTTCGAGCAGTACTTC	CASSEPQSGRWGFEQYF
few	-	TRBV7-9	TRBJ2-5	TGTGCCAGCAGTTACTTAGTGGGAGTAGGTGGAGAGACCCAGTACTTC	CASSYLVGVGGETQYF
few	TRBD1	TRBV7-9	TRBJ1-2	TGTGCCAGCAGCCCTGACAGGGGGGGCTACACCTTC	CASSPDRGGYTF
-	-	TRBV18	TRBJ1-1	TGTGCCAGCTCACGTGGAACAGGGCACCCTGAAGCTTTCTTT	CASSRGTGHPEAFF
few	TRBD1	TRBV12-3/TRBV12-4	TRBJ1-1	TGTGCCAGCAGTCGGACTCGGACAGGGGGCGCAAACACTGAAGCTTTCTTT	CASSRTRTGGANTEAFF
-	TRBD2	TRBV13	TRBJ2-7	TGTGCCAGCAGGCCTAGAGGACTAGCGGGAGCCCAGCAGTACTTC	CASRPRGLAGAQQYF
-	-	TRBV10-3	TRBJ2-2	TGTGCCGCGGCCCTTCACACCGGGGAGCTGTTTTTT	CAAALHTGELFF
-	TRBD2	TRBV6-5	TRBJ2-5	TGTGCCAGCAGTTCGAATCTAGCGGCACAAGAGACCCAGTACTTC	CASSSNLAAQETQYF
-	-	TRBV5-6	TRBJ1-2	TGTGCCAGCAGCTTGGGGGGCGCTCGGAAGGGCTACACCTTC	CASSLGGARKGYTF
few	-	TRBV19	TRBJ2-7	TGTGCCACTGAAGACTCCTACGAGCAGTACTTC	CATEDSYEQYF
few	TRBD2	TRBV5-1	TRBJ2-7	TGCGCCAGCAGCTTGAACCTAGCGGAGCCATTCAGCTACGAGCAGTACTTC	CASSLNLAEPFSYEQYF
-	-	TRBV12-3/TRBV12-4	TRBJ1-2	TGTGCCAGCACCAACCCGGGGGTCTATGGCTACACCTTC	CASTNPGVYGYTF
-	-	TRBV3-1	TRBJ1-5	TGTGCCAGCAGCCACCGTAGTGACAATCAGCCCCAGCATTTT	CASSHRSDNQPQHF
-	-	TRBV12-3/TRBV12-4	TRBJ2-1	TGTGCCAGCAGTCCCTTCGGTGGGCGGACGTACAATGAGCAGTTCTTC	CASSPFGGRTYNEQFF
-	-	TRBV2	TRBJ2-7	TGTGCCAGCAGCCTCACTAACGAGCAGTACTTC	CASSLTNEQYF
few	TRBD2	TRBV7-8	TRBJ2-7	TGTGCCAGCAGGGGGACTAGTATGGCCCACGAGCAGTACTTC	CASRGTSMAHEQYF
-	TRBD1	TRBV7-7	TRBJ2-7	TGTGCCAGCAGCTTAGGGGCGACAGGGGACGAGCAGTACTTC	CASSLGATGDEQYF
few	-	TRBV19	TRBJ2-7	TGTGCCAGTAGTGGATGGTGGGCCCCTTCAACCTACGAGCAGTACTTC	CASSGWWAPSTYEQYF
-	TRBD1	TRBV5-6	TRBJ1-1	TGTGCCAGCAGCTCTACGACAGGGGGGCGAGATGAAGCTTTCTTT	CASSSTTGGRDEAFF
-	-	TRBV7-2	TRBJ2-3	TGTGCCAGCAGCCAACCCGGCTGGGTAGCGGCCACAGATACGCAGTATTTT	CASSQPGWVAATDTQYF
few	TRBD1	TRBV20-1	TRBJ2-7	TGCAGTGCTCCCGGGACAGGGGGTTTAGCCTACGAGCAGTACTTC	CSAPGTGGLAYEQYF
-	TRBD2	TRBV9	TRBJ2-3	TGTGCCAGCAGCCCCACCGGGACTAGCGGTACTAGCACAGATACGCAGTATTTT	CASSPTGTSGTSTDTQYF
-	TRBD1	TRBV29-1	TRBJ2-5	TGCAGCGTTGTACAGGGGGCGGATGAGACCCAGTACTTC	CSVVQGADETQYF